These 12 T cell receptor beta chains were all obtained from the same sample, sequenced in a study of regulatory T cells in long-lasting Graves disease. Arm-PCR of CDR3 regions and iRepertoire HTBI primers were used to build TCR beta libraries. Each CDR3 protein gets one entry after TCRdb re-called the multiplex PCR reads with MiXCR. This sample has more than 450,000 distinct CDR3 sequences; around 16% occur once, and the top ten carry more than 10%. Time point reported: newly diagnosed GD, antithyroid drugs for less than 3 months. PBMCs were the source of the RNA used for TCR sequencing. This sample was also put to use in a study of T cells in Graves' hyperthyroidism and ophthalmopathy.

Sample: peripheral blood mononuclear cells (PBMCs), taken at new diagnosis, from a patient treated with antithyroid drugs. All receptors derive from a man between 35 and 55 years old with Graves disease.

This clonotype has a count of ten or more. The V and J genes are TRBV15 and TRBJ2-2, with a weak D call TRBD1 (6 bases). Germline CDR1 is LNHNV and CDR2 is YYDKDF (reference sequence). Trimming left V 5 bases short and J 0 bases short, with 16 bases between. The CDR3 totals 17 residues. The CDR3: CATSYRDKRANTGELFF. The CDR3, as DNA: TGTGCCACCAGCTACCGGGACAAGCGCGCGAACACCGGGGAGCTGTTTTTT.

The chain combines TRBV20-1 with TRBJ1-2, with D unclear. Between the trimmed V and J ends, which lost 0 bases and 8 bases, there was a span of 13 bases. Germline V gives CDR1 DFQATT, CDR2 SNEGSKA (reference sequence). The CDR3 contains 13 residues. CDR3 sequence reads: CSARDLGKGGYTF. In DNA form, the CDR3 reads TGCAGTGCTAGAGATTTAGGCAAAGGCGGCTACACCTTC.

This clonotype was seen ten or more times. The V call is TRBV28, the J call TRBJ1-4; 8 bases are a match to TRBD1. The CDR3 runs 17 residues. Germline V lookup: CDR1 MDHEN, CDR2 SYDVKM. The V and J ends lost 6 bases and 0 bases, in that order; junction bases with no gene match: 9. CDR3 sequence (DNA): TGTGCCAGCAGACCTACGACAGGGGTTGCAACTAATGAAAAACTGTTTTTT. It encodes CASRPTTGVATNEKLFF.

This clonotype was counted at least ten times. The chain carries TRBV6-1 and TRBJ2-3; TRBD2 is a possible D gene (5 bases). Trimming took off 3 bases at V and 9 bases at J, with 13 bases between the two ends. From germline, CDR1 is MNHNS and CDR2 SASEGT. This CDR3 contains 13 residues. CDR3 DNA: TGTGCCAGCAGTGACCGGGTTTGGAGGACGCAGTATTTT. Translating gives CASSDRVWRTQYF.

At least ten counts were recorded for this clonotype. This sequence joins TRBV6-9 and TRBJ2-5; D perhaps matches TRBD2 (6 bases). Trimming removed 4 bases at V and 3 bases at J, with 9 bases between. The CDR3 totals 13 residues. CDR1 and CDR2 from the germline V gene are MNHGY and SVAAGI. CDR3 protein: CASSLGLEETQYF. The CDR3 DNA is TGTGCCAGCAGTTTGGGACTGGAAGAGACCCAGTACTTC.

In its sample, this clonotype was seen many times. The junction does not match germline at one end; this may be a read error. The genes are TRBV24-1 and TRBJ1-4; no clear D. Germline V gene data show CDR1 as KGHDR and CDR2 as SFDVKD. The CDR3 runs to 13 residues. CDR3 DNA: TGTGCCACCAGTGGCCAGTTTAATGAAAAGCTGTTTTTT. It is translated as CATSGQFNEKLFF.

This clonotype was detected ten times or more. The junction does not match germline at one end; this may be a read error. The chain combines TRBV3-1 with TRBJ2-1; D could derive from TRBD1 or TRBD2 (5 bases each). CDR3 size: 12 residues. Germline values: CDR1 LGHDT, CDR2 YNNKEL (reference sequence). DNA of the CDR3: TGTGCCAGCAGCCAAGAGAGTGGGGGACCGATCTTC. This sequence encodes CASSQESGGPIF.

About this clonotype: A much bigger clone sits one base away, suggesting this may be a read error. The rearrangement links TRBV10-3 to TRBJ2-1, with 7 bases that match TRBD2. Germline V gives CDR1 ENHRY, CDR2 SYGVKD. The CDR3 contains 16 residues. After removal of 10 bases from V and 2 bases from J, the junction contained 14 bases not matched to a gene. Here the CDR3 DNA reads TGTGCCACCCTTTCCCCCCCGGGGGGAACCTACAATGAGCAGTTCTTC. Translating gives CATLSPPGGTYNEQFF.

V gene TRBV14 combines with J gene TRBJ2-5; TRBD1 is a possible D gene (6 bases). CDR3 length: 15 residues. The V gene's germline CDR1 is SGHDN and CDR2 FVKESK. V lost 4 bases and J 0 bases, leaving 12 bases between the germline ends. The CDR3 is CASSPQGIYQETQYF. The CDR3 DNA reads TGTGCCAGCAGCCCGCAGGGGATCTACCAAGAGACCCAGTACTTC.

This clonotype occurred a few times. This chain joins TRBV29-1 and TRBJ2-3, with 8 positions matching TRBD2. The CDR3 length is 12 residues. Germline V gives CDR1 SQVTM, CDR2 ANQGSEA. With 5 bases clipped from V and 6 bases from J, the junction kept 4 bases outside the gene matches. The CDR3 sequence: CSVKAGADTQYF. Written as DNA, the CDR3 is TGCAGCGTTAAAGCGGGAGCCGATACGCAGTATTTT.

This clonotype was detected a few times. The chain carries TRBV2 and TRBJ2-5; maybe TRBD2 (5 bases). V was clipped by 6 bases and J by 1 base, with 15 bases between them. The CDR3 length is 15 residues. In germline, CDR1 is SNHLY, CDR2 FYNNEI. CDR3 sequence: CASSPPGGSQETQYF. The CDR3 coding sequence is TGTGCCAGCAGCCCGCCCGGAGGCAGCCAAGAGACCCAGTACTTC.

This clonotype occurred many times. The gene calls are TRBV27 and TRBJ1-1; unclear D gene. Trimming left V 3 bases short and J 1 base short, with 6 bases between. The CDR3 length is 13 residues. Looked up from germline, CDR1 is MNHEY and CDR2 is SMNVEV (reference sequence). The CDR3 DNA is TGTGCCAGCAGTTTGCGCAGGAACACTGAAGCTTTCTTT. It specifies CASSLRRNTEAFF.